This TCR beta chain is drawn from a study of T cell responses to AZD1222 COVID-19 vaccine. Profiled with immunoSEQ multiplex PCR; TCRdb holds only in-frame clones, not every one. Of 90,000 to 110,000 clones in the sample, 82% are singletons; the top ten hold 5%. The specimen was peripheral blood, collected on day 0 of AZD1222 vaccination. This TCR came from an adult in good health.

CDR3 bases: TGTGCCACCAGCGCGCCGGGACAGGGATTGAATGAGCAGTTCTTC. Amino acids: CATSAPGQGLNEQFF. The genes are TRBV15 and TRBJ2-1, with TRBD1 matching 9 bases. Germline V gene data show CDR1 as LNHNV and CDR2 as YYDKDF (reference sequence). This CDR3 has 15 residues. Trimming cost V 5 bases and J 7 bases; bases outside gene matches: 9.